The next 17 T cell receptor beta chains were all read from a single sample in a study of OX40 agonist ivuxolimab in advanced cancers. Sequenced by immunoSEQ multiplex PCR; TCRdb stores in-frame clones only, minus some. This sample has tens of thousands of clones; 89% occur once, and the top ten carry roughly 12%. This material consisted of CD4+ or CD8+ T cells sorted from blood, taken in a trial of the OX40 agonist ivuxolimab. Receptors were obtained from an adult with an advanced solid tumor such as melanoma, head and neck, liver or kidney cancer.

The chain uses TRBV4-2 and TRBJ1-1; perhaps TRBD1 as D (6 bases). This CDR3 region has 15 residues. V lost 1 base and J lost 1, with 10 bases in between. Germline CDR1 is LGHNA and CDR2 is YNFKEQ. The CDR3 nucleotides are TGTGCCAGCAGCCAAGGGACAGAGAAGAACACTGAAGCTTTCTTT. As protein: CASSQGTEKNTEAFF.

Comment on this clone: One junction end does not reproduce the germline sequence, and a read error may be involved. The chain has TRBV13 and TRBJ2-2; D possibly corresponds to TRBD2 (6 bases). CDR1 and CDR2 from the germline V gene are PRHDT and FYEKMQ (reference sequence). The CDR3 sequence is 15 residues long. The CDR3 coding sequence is TGCGCCAGCAGCCAATCGGAGGGGTACACCGGGGAGCTGTTTTTT. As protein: CASSQSEGYTGELFF. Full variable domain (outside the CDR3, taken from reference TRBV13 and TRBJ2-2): AAGVIQSPRHLIKEKRETATLKCYPIPRHDTVYWYQQGPGQDPQFLISFYEKMQSDKGSIPDRFSAQQFSDYHSELNMSSLELGDSALYFCASSQSEGYTGELFFGEGSRLTVL.

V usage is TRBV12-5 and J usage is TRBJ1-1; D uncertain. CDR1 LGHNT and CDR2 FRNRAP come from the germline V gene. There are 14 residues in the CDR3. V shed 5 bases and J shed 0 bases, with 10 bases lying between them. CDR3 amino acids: CASGPTLVNTEAFF. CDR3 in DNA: TGTGCTAGTGGTCCTACGTTGGTGAACACTGAAGCTTTCTTT.

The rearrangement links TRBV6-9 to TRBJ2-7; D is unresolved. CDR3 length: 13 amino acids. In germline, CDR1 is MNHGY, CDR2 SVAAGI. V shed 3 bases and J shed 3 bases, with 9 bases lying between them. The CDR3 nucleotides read TGTGCCAGCAGTTACGGCCTAGGCTACGAGCAGTACTTC. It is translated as CASSYGLGYEQYF.

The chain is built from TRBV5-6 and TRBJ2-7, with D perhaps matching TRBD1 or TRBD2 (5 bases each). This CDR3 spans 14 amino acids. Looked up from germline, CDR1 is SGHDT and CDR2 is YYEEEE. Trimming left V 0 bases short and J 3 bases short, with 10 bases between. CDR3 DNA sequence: TGTGCCAGCAGCTTGGGGGGGAACCACTACGAGCAGTACTTC. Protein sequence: CASSLGGNHYEQYF.

The CDR3 spells CASSSTGVPQHF. Here the CDR3 DNA reads TGTGCCAGCAGTTCCACAGGTGTCCCCCAGCATTTT. The chain couples TRBV6-6 to TRBJ1-5, with a possible D match to TRBD1 (5 bases). Germline CDR1 and CDR2: MNHNY and SVGAGI (reference sequence). The CDR3 has 12 residues. V was clipped by 4 bases and J by 10 bases, with 11 bases between them.

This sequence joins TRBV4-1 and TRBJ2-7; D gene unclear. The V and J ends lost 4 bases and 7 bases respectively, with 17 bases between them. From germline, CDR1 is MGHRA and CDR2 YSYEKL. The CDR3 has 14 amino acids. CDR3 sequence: CASSPHLQVREQYF. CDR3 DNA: TGCGCCAGCAGCCCCCATTTGCAAGTTCGGGAGCAGTACTTC.

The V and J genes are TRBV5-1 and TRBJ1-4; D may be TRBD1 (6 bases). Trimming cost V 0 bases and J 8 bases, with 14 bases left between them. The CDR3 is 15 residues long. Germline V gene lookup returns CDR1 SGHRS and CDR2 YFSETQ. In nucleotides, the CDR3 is TGCGCCAGCAGCTTGGATCGGGGGGCCGGGGAAAAACTGTTTTTT. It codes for CASSLDRGAGEKLFF.

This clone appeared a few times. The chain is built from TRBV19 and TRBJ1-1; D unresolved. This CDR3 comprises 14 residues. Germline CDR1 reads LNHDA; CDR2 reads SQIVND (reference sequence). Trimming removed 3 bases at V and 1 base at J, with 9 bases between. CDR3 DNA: TGTGCCAGTAGTATGGAGCGGGAGAACACTGAAGCTTTCTTT. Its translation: CASSMERENTEAFF.

CDR3 DNA sequence: TGTGCCAGTAGTATAGATCGCCCTAGCGTCTACAATGAGCAGTTCTTC. Its translation is CASSIDRPSVYNEQFF. The rearrangement joins TRBV19 to TRBJ2-1; possible D gene TRBD2, 6 bases. This CDR3 has 16 amino acids. Trimming stripped 0 bases from V and 3 bases from J, with 12 bases between. The germline gives CDR1 LNHDA, CDR2 SQIVND (reference sequence).

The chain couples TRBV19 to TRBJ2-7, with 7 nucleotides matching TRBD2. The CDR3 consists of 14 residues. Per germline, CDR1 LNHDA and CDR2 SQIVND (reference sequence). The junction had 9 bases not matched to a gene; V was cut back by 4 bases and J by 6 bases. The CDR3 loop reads CASSRGEGWSEQYF. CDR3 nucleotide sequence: TGTGCCAGTAGTAGGGGGGAGGGATGGAGCGAGCAGTACTTC.

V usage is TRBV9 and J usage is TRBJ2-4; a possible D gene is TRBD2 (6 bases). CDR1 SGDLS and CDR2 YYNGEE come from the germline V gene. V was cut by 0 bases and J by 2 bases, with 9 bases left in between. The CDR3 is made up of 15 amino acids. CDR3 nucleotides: TGTGCCAGCAGCGTAGAGGCGGGAACCAAAAACATTCAGTACTTC. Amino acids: CASSVEAGTKNIQYF. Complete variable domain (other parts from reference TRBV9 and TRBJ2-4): DSGVTQTPKHLITATGQRVTLRCSPRSGDLSVYWYQQSLDQGLQFLIQYYNGEERAKGNILERFSAQQFPDLHSELNLSSLELGDSALYFCASSVEAGTKNIQYFGAGTRLSVL.

CDR3 coding DNA: TGTGCCAGCAGTCGTATGGACCTCTTGGGGGGTGATGAAAAACTGTTTTTT. It is translated as CASSRMDLLGGDEKLFF. The chain couples TRBV27 to TRBJ1-4; D may be TRBD1 (5 bases). There are 17 residues in the CDR3. Trimming shortened V by 5 bases and J by 6 bases, and 22 bases separated the two germline ends. CDR1 is MNHEY and CDR2 is SMNVEV in the germline V gene (reference sequence).

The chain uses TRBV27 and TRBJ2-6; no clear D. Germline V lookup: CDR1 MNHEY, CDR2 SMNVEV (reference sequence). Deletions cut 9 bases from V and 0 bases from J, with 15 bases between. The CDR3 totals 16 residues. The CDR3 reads CASCKPLISGANVLTF. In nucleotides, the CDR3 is TGTGCCAGTTGTAAGCCCCTTATCTCTGGGGCCAACGTCCTGACTTTC.

CDR3 in DNA: TGTGCCAGCAGCTTCAGCGTACTAGCGGGATTGGACTACGAGCAGTACTTC. As protein: CASSFSVLAGLDYEQYF. The chain couples TRBV7-3 to TRBJ2-7, with TRBD2 matching 10 bases. Germline V CDR1 and CDR2: SGHTA, FQGTGA. The CDR3 consists of 17 residues. V gave up 3 bases and J gave up 3 bases; unmatched junction bases: 11.

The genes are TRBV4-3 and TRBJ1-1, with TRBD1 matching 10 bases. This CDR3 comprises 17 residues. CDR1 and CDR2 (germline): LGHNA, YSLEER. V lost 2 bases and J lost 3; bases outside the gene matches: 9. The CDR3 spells CASSQHKMGQGYTEAFF. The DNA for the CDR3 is TGCGCCAGCAGCCAACATAAGATGGGACAGGGGTACACTGAAGCTTTCTTT.

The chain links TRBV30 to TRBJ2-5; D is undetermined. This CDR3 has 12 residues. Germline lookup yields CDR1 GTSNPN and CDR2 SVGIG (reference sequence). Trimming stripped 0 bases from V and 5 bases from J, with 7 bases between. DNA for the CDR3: TGTGCCTGGAGTGTGATAGGGGAGACCCAGTACTTC. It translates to CAWSVIGETQYF.